The next 9 T cell receptor beta chains were all read from a single sample in a study of PD-1 blockade in classical Hodgkin lymphoma. The table came from immunoSEQ multiplex PCR; TCRdb's copy has only in-frame clones and leaves some out. Here the sample spans under 20,000 clones, about 92% being singletons. Time point noted: newly diagnosed, previously untreated cHL patient sample. Thawed PBMCs were the source of CD4+ T cells, purified by magnetic negative selection. The sample consisted of CD4+ T cells from blood. The receptors were sampled from a human donor with classical Hodgkin lymphoma.

The gene calls are TRBV6-1 and TRBJ1-2; 9 bases fit TRBD1. Germline loops: CDR1 MNHNS, CDR2 SASEGT. V shed 6 bases and J 7 bases; nucleotides not matched to a gene: 0. The CDR3 contains 11 residues. The CDR3 spells CASRQGAGYTF. CDR3 DNA: TGTGCCAGCAGACAGGGGGCTGGCTACACCTTC.

The chain carries TRBV19 and TRBJ1-1; D call uncertain. The CDR3 contains 13 residues. Per germline, CDR1 LNHDA and CDR2 SQIVND (reference sequence). The ends were cut back, 6 bases at V and 0 bases at J, with 8 bases in the middle. CDR3 in DNA: TGTGCCAGTAGCCAGGTTGTGAACACTGAAGCTTTCTTT. Its translation is CASSQVVNTEAFF. Looking up the rest from reference TRBV19 and TRBJ1-1 gives the full variable domain: DGGITQSPKYLFRKEGQNVTLSCEQNLNHDAMYWYRQDPGQGLRLIYYSQIVNDFQKGDIAEGYSVSREKKESFPLTVTSAQKNPTAFYLCASSQVVNTEAFFGQGTRLTVV.

The chain links TRBV11-2 to TRBJ1-4, with TRBD1 as a possible D gene (5 bases). Trimming removed 5 bases from V and 7 bases from J, with 17 bases in between. The CDR3 is 15 residues long. Germline assignment: CDR1 SGHAT and CDR2 FQNNGV. CDR3 sequence reads: CASSILRGRGEKLFF. The CDR3 region has the DNA TGTGCCAGCAGCATACTTCGGGGACGGGGTGAAAAACTGTTTTTT.

V usage is TRBV7-2 and J usage is TRBJ2-1; the D is unclear. The CDR3 is 12 residues long. Germline loops: CDR1 SGHTA, CDR2 FQGNSA. V lost 3 bases and J lost 8, with 8 bases in between. DNA of the CDR3: TGTGCCAGCAGCTTCGTTTCTCATGAGCAGTTCTTC. Residues: CASSFVSHEQFF. Full variable domain (outside the CDR3, taken from reference TRBV7-2 and TRBJ2-1): GAGVSQSPSNKVTEKGKDVELRCDPISGHTALYWYRQSLGQGLEFLIYFQGNSAPDKSGLPSDRFSAERTGGSVSTLTIQRTQQEDSAVYLCASSFVSHEQFFGPGTRLTVL.

The rearrangement uses TRBV11-2 and TRBJ2-1; no firm D call. The CDR3 spans 11 residues. CDR1 is SGHAT, CDR2 FQNNGV, per germline. Trimming took 1 base from V and 15 from J, leaving 10 bases between them. CDR3 bases: TGTGCCAGCAGCTTAGTCTTACGTTTGTTCTTC. Protein sequence: CASSLVLRLFF.

The chain has TRBV10-3 and TRBJ2-3; 7 bases agree with TRBD2. The V segment lost 3 bases and the J segment 6 bases; nucleotides outside the gene matches: 6. Germline lookup yields CDR1 ENHRY and CDR2 SYGVKD. The CDR3 is 14 amino acids. The chain's CDR3 is CAISDSGKGDTQYF. CDR3 nucleotide sequence: TGTGCCATCAGTGACAGCGGGAAGGGGGATACGCAGTATTTT.

The rearrangement links TRBV27 to TRBJ2-2; the D call may be TRBD1 or TRBD2 (6 bases each). The CDR3 has 16 residues. V lost 1 base and J 2 bases, leaving 11 bases between the germline ends. Germline V gene sequence: CDR1 MNHEY, CDR2 SMNVEV (reference sequence). The CDR3 loop reads CASSLWGAINTGELFF. The CDR3 DNA is TGTGCCAGCAGTTTATGGGGGGCTATCAACACCGGGGAGCTGTTTTTT.

The chain couples TRBV5-6 to TRBJ1-5; D perhaps matches TRBD1 (5 bases). This CDR3 is 14 amino acids long. The V and J ends lost 0 bases and 2 bases respectively, with 6 bases between them. CDR1 and CDR2 (germline): SGHDT, YYEEEE. For the CDR3, the DNA is TGTGCCAGCAGCTTGGGACAGCGCAATCAGCCCCAGCATTTT. Amino acid sequence: CASSLGQRNQPQHF.

About this clone: The sample has other DNA sequences that encode this CDR3 too. This chain connects TRBV10-1 to TRBJ1-2, with D maybe TRBD1 (5 bases). Trimming took 2 bases from V and 4 from J, leaving 8 bases between them. This CDR3 is built from 13 residues. Germline V CDR1 and CDR2: WNHNN, SYGVQD (reference sequence). The CDR3 coding sequence is TGCGCCAGCAGTGAGGGGGCTGGCTATGGCTACACCTTC. Protein product: CASSEGAGYGYTF.